Presented here are 5 T cell receptor beta chains from one specimen sequenced in a study of blood T cell repertoires in COVID-19. Some clones are missing from TCRdb's copy, which holds only in-frame ones; the method was immunoSEQ multiplex PCR. Among roughly 290,000 clones listed, roughly 88% were seen once. The sample taken for sequencing was PBMCs or T cells enriched from blood (not recorded which). The receptors were sampled from a woman aged 25-40 years who had recovered from COVID-19.

This clone was recorded once. The V call is TRBV21-1, the J call TRBJ1-1; the table's TRBD1 call for D was not verified on the DNA. TRBV21-1 is classified as a pseudogene. The CDR3 has 12 residues. CDR3 bases: TGTGCCAGCAGCTCCGGACAGGGCCTAGCTTTCTTT. Its translation is CASSSGQGLAFF.

In its sample, this clone was seen a few times. This sequence joins TRBV9 and TRBJ1-1, with 8 bases that match TRBD1. V trimming: 3 bases; J trimming: 4 bases; junction bases outside the gene matches: 2. The CDR3 is made up of 13 amino acids. CDR1 and CDR2 (germline): SGDLS, YYNGEE. The CDR3 is CASSGQGSTEAFF. The DNA of the CDR3 is TGTGCCAGCAGCGGACAGGGGAGCACTGAAGCTTTCTTT.

This sequence joins TRBV9 and TRBJ2-4, with TRBD2 matching 8 bases. J gave up 7 bases and V 5 bases, and 17 bases lay outside the gene matches. Germline V CDR1 and CDR2: SGDLS, YYNGEE. The CDR3 covers 17 residues. The CDR3 here is CASSDPRFPREVNIQYF. In nucleotides, the CDR3 is TGTGCCAGCAGTGATCCCAGATTCCCGCGGGAGGTGAACATTCAGTACTTC.

The chain links TRBV6-4 to TRBJ2-1, with 10 bases fitting TRBD1. The V gene's germline CDR1 is MRHNA and CDR2 SNTAGT. This CDR3 comprises 15 residues. With V trimmed by 6 bases and J by 5 bases, 7 bases remained unmatched. CDR3 in amino acids: CASSPRQGANNEQFF. Here the CDR3 DNA reads TGTGCCAGCAGCCCCCGACAGGGGGCAAACAATGAGCAGTTCTTC.

This clone was detected only once. The J gene is TRBJ1-1, the V gene TRBV15; D may be TRBD1 (6 bases). The germline V gene encodes CDR1 LNHNV and CDR2 YYDKDF (reference sequence). CDR3 length: 16 amino acids. Between the trimmed V and J ends, which lost 3 bases and 1 base, there was a span of 15 bases. The CDR3, as DNA: TGTGCCACCAGCAGCGAGAGGGGGGGCACGAACACTGAAGCTTTCTTT. It encodes CATSSERGGTNTEAFF.